This T cell receptor (beta chain) was captured by sequencing in a study of blood T cell repertoires in COVID-19. Losses at the gene ends were 7 bases for V and 5 bases for J; bases not matched to a gene: 5. Germline CDR1 is SNHLY and CDR2 is FYNNEI. This CDR3 contains 13 residues. TCRdb keeps only in-frame clones here, not all; method: immunoSEQ multiplex PCR. This sample has some 190,000 clones; roughly 84% occur once, and the top ten carry approximately 18%. This clone was picked up a small number of times. The TCR was taken from a person aged 65 to 85 with COVID-19, enrolled during active disease. The rearrangement joins TRBV2 to TRBJ1-2; 9 nucleotides agree with TRBD1. Sequences were obtained from peripheral blood. The CDR3 bases are TGTGCCAGCACCGGGACAGGGTTGTATGGCTACACCTTC. Residues: CASTGTGLYGYTF.